The 6 T cell receptor beta chains in this list originate from one sample, sequenced in a study of response to subunit inactivated influenza vaccine. TCRdb called the RT-PCR reads again in MiXCR, with one record for every CDR3 protein. The sample has about 800,000 distinct CDR3 sequences; roughly 20% are singletons. The specimen was PBMCs from blood, collected 4 to 6 days after vaccination. These receptors were collected from a man in his forties or fifties who received an inactivated influenza vaccine.

Only a few counts were recorded for this clonotype. The chain employs TRBV3-1 and TRBJ1-2; D ambiguous. The CDR3 totals 15 residues. Trimming cost V 0 bases and J 5 bases, with 13 bases left between them. In germline, CDR1 is LGHDT, CDR2 YNNKEL (reference sequence). The CDR3 reads CASSQEGTVLYGYTF. The DNA for the CDR3 is TGTGCCAGCAGCCAAGAAGGAACAGTTCTTTATGGCTACACCTTC.

The rearrangement uses TRBV9 and TRBJ1-4, with TRBD1 matching over 7 bases. Germline V gene data show CDR1 as SGDLS and CDR2 as YYNGEE. CDR3 length: 16 residues. V was pared by 5 bases and J by 7 bases, with 14 bases of the junction left unmatched. The CDR3, as DNA: TGTGCCAGCAGTGCTAGGGGACAGACCAGGAGTGAAAAACTGTTTTTT. It codes for CASSARGQTRSEKLFF.

The rearrangement uses TRBV5-1 and TRBJ2-1, with 7 positions matching TRBD2. Trimming cost V 4 bases and J 4 bases; bases outside gene matches: 11. Germline V gives CDR1 SGHRS, CDR2 YFSETQ. There are 16 residues in the CDR3. CDR3 in DNA: TGCGCCAGCAGCGCATACCGGGACTACGCTTACAATGAGCAGTTCTTC. Translating it yields CASSAYRDYAYNEQFF.

This clonotype turned up a few times. The chain couples TRBV7-8 to TRBJ2-2; D not resolved. V shed 4 bases and J shed 8 bases, with 14 bases lying between them. Germline CDR1 SGHVS, CDR2 FQNEAQ. This CDR3 is built from 14 residues. The CDR3 is CASSSRLNSGELFF. CDR3 sequence (DNA): TGTGCCAGCAGCTCCCGCCTCAACTCTGGGGAGCTGTTTTTT. Full variable domain (rest looked up from reference TRBV7-8 and TRBJ2-2): GAGVSQSPRYKVAKRGQDVALRCDPISGHVSLFWYQQALGQGPEFLTYFQNEAQLDKSGLPSDRFFAERPEGSVSTLKIQRTQQEDSAVYLCASSSRLNSGELFFGEGSRLTVL.

This rearrangement joins TRBV7-2 to TRBJ2-1; 15 bases agree with TRBD2. This CDR3 has 16 amino acids. The junction had 8 bases not matched to a gene; V was cut back by 5 bases and J by 9 bases. Germline CDR1 reads SGHTA; CDR2 reads FQGNSA. The CDR3 spells CASSPQGLAGGGEQFF. CDR3 in DNA: TGTGCCAGCAGCCCTCAAGGACTAGCGGGGGGGGGTGAGCAGTTCTTC. Full variable domain (missing parts from reference TRBV7-2 and TRBJ2-1): GAGVSQSPSNKVTEKGKDVELRCDPISGHTALYWYRQSLGQGLEFLIYFQGNSAPDKSGLPSDRFSAERTGGSVSTLTIQRTQQEDSAVYLCASSPQGLAGGGEQFFGPGTRLTVL.

The J gene is TRBJ2-7, the V gene TRBV20-1; D call uncertain. CDR3 size: 13 residues. V lost 3 bases to trimming and J lost 2 bases, with 11 bases between them. The V gene's germline CDR1 is DFQATT and CDR2 SNEGSKA (reference sequence). CDR3: CSARGQSTYEQYF. The CDR3 nucleotides read TGCAGTGCTAGGGGCCAGTCTACCTACGAGCAGTACTTC.